A selection of T cell receptor beta chains follows, all from one sample in a study of regulatory T cells in long-lasting Graves disease. TCRdb ran MiXCR on the multiplex PCR reads and lists one entry per CDR3 protein. Found here are 300,000 to 350,000 distinct CDR3 sequences, less than 20% of them singletons; the top ten hold over 25%. Here the sequenced sample was peripheral blood mononuclear cells (PBMCs), taken when the disease was refractory, from a patient treated with antithyroid drugs. These receptors originate from a female donor with Graves disease. The CDR3 runs from the conserved cysteine through the conserved F or W. The D gene is left open where the match is weak. The size field is filled for only some rows; it gives once, few, many or a size class.

clone size | J gene | V gene | D gene | CDR3 protein | CDR3 DNA
many | TRBJ1-2 | TRBV6-2/TRBV6-3 | . | CASSYTTANYGYTF | TGTGCCAGCAGTTACACCACCGCTAACTATGGCTACACCTTC
few | TRBJ1-3 | TRBV12-5 | . | CASATTGLFLPSGNTIYF | TGTGCTAGTGCCACGACAGGACTCTTCCTCCCCTCTGGAAACACCATATATTTT
many | TRBJ1-5 | TRBV12-3/TRBV12-4 | . | CASSFEGGGQPQHF | TGTGCCAGCAGTTTTGAGGGAGGGGGTCAGCCCCAGCATTTT
many | TRBJ1-2 | TRBV7-2 | . | CASSLTSARANYGYTF | TGTGCCAGCAGCTTGACTTCCGCCCGAGCTAACTATGGCTACACCTTC
. | TRBJ1-5 | TRBV10-3 | . | CAISEIQGNQPQHF | TGTGCCATCAGTGAAATCCAGGGGAATCAGCCCCAGCATTTT
few | TRBJ2-2 | TRBV12-3/TRBV12-4 | . | CASLRRQNTGELFF | TGTGCCAGCCTTAGGCGGCAGAACACCGGGGAGCTGTTTTTT
many | TRBJ2-7 | TRBV7-3 | . | CASSLRQGIHEQYF | TGTGCCAGCAGCTTAAGGCAGGGTATCCACGAGCAGTACTTC
many | TRBJ1-2 | TRBV3-1 | TRBD1 | CASSRQGPYGYTF | TGTGCCAGCAGTCGACAGGGGCCCTATGGCTACACCTTC
many | TRBJ1-1 | TRBV2 | . | CASSRQQNTEAFF | TGTGCCAGCAGTAGACAACAGAACACTGAAGCTTTCTTT
few | TRBJ2-7 | TRBV11-2 | . | CASGAGASTYEQYF | TGTGCCAGCGGTGCGGGGGCCTCCACCTACGAGCAGTACTTC
many | TRBJ2-7 | TRBV15 | . | CATSRDGTELSYEQYF | TGTGCCACCAGCAGAGACGGGACGGAATTATCCTACGAGCAGTACTTC
. | TRBJ2-2 | TRBV6-2/TRBV6-3 | TRBD2 | CASSLLGRGKSGELFF | TGTGCCAGCAGCTTGCTTGGGCGGGGGAAATCCGGGGAGCTGTTTTTT
many | TRBJ2-2 | TRBV15 | . | CATSRPPTGPYTGELFF | TGTGCCACCAGCAGACCTCCGACAGGCCCTTACACCGGGGAGCTGTTTTTT
. | TRBJ1-3 | TRBV6-2/TRBV6-3 | . | CASSLWGGSSSGNTIYF | TGTGCCAGCAGTCTCTGGGGGGGATCCTCCTCTGGAAACACCATATATTTT
many | TRBJ2-7 | TRBV15 | TRBD2 | CATSRTLHGGSLSYEQYF | TGTGCCACCAGCAGAACCCTACACGGGGGGAGCTTATCCTACGAGCAGTACTTC
. | TRBJ2-1 | TRBV7-2 | . | CASSSLLGGINEQFF | TGTGCCAGCAGCTCCCTTTTAGGGGGAATCAATGAGCAGTTCTTC
. | TRBJ1-1 | TRBV5-1 | . | CASSRTGGPGTEAFF | TGCGCCAGCAGCCGGACTGGGGGTCCGGGCACTGAAGCTTTCTTT
few | TRBJ2-7 | TRBV4-1 | . | CASSQDLGFVEQYF | TGCGCCAGCAGCCAAGATCTGGGGTTTGTCGAGCAGTACTTC
. | TRBJ1-3 | TRBV9 | TRBD1 | CASSRDRGLSGNTIYF | TGTGCCAGCAGCCGGGACAGGGGGCTCTCTGGAAACACCATATATTTT
. | TRBJ1-1 | TRBV2 | TRBD1 | CASTPDRNREAFF | TGTGCCAGCACCCCGGACAGGAACAGAGAAGCTTTCTTT
few | TRBJ2-5 | TRBV5-4 | . | CASGPKARAGQVRETQYF | TGTGCCAGTGGCCCCAAGGCGCGAGCAGGTCAGGTGCGAGAGACCCAGTACTTC
few | TRBJ2-2 | TRBV27 | . | CASSLHTVAGELFF | TGTGCCAGCAGTTTACATACGGTGGCCGGGGAGCTGTTTTTT
few | TRBJ1-3 | TRBV7-2 | . | CASSPDPLLSGNTIYF | TGTGCCAGCAGCCCAGACCCGTTACTCTCTGGAAACACCATATATTTT
. | TRBJ2-1 | TRBV7-2 | . | CASSPDGRYNEQFF | TGTGCCAGCAGCCCAGATGGGCGGTACAATGAGCAGTTCTTC
. | TRBJ2-2 | TRBV5-4 | TRBD2 | CASSDRGGSRSGELFF | TGTGCCAGCAGTGACCGCGGCGGGAGTCGGAGCGGGGAGCTGTTTTTT
. | TRBJ1-6 | TRBV10-2 | . | CASSALGGVDSPLHF | TGCGCCAGCAGTGCGCTGGGAGGAGTAGATTCACCCCTCCACTTT
. | TRBJ1-1 | TRBV19 | . | CASSITGGASTEAFF | TGTGCCAGTAGTATAACCGGGGGAGCAAGCACTGAAGCTTTCTTT
many | TRBJ1-5 | TRBV28 | TRBD1 | CASSLSYRDRYNQPQHF | TGTGCCAGCAGTCTCTCTTATCGGGACAGATACAATCAGCCCCAGCATTTT
many | TRBJ1-2 | TRBV5-1 | . | CASSLGVGFGGDGYTF | TGCGCCAGCAGCCTGGGAGTTGGTTTTGGAGGGGATGGCTACACCTTC
many | TRBJ1-1 | TRBV30 | . | CAWRYTEGTEAFF | TGTGCCTGGAGGTATACAGAGGGTACTGAAGCTTTCTTT
many | TRBJ1-2 | TRBV30 | . | CAWSLDSPGYTF | TGTGCCTGGAGTCTCGATTCACCGGGCTACACCTTC
. | TRBJ2-1 | TRBV3-1 | TRBD2 | CASKLAGPYNEQFF | TGTGCCAGCAAACTAGCGGGGCCATACAATGAGCAGTTCTTC
many | TRBJ1-1 | TRBV19 | . | CASSIQWANTEAFF | TGTGCCAGTAGTATACAGTGGGCGAACACTGAAGCTTTCTTT
few | TRBJ1-6 | TRBV5-1 | . | CASSFTPRDGDSPLHF | TGCGCCAGCAGCTTTACCCCCCGGGACGGCGATTCACCCCTCCACTTT
few | TRBJ2-7 | TRBV6-1 | . | CASSPGSFHEQYF | TGTGCCAGCAGCCCAGGGAGCTTCCACGAGCAGTACTTC
many | TRBJ2-2 | TRBV2 | . | CASSYLPTGELFF | TGTGCCAGCAGTTACCTTCCCACCGGGGAGCTGTTTTTT
many | TRBJ1-4 | TRBV12-3/TRBV12-4 | . | CASSFLPDATNEKLFF | TGTGCCAGCAGTTTCCTCCCAGATGCAACTAATGAAAAACTGTTTTTT
many | TRBJ1-2 | TRBV3-1 | . | CASSFRTENYGYTF | TGTGCCAGCAGCTTCCGGACCGAAAACTATGGCTACACCTTC
many | TRBJ2-2 | TRBV6-1 | . | CASSGRHGRGRRTGELFF | TGTGCCAGCAGTGGACGACATGGCAGGGGAAGAAGGACCGGGGAGCTGTTTTTT
. | TRBJ2-5 | TRBV5-1 | . | CASSLDQLPAPDTTSFPQETQYF | TGCGCCAGCAGCTTGGACCAACTCCCCGCCCCTGACACGACTTCCTTCCCACAGGAGACCCAGTACTTC
many | TRBJ2-7 | TRBV11-2 | . | CASSIRRRLWLGDRSSYEQYF | TGTGCCAGCAGCATACGACGTAGGCTTTGGTTAGGGGACCGGAGCTCCTACGAGCAGTACTTC
many | TRBJ2-5 | TRBV7-2 | . | CASSFHATQYF | TGTGCCAGCAGCTTTCACGCTACCCAGTACTTC
few | TRBJ1-1 | TRBV10-3 | . | CATGPIGNTEAFF | TGTGCCACGGGGCCTATTGGGAACACTGAAGCTTTCTTT
. | TRBJ2-3 | TRBV7-2 | . | CASSLARGRGSTDTQYF | TGTGCCAGCAGCTTAGCGCGGGGGCGCGGAAGCACAGATACGCAGTATTTT
few | TRBJ2-5 | TRBV5-1 | TRBD1 | CASSPRQGSGTQYF | TGCGCCAGCAGCCCGAGACAGGGATCCGGGACCCAGTACTTC
. | TRBJ2-1 | TRBV7-2 | . | CASSLSYNGQFF | TGTGCCAGCAGCCTCTCATATAACGGGCAGTTCTTC
. | TRBJ1-5 | TRBV6-1 | . | CASSETIGQPQHF | TGTGCCAGCAGTGAAACGATTGGTCAGCCCCAGCATTTT
many | TRBJ1-4 | TRBV5-1 | TRBD1 | CASSSDRGNEKLFF | TGCGCCAGCAGCTCGGACAGGGGAAATGAAAAACTGTTTTTT
few | TRBJ1-6 | TRBV7-2 | . | CASSLAQVGSPLHF | TGTGCCAGCAGCTTAGCCCAGGTTGGTTCACCCCTCCACTTT